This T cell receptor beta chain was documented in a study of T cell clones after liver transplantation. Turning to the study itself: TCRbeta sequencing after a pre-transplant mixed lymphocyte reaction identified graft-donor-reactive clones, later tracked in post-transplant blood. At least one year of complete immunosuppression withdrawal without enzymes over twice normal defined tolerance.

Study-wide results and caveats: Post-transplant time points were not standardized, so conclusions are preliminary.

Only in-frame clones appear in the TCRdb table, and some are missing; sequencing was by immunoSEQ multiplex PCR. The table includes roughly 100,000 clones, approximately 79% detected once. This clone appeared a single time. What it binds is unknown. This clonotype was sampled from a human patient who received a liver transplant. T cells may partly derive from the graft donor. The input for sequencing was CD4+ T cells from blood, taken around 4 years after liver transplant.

The CDR3 DNA reads as TGTGCCAGCAGCAACACCCTCGCGGGACACGGGAATTCACCCCTCCACTTT. Translated: CASSNTLAGHGNSPLHF. The V gene is TRBV5-6, the J gene TRBJ1-6; a possible D gene is TRBD1 (6 bases). Germline CDR1 is SGHDT and CDR2 is YYEEEE. Trimming took 4 bases from V and 7 from J, leaving 21 bases between them. The CDR3 covers 17 residues.